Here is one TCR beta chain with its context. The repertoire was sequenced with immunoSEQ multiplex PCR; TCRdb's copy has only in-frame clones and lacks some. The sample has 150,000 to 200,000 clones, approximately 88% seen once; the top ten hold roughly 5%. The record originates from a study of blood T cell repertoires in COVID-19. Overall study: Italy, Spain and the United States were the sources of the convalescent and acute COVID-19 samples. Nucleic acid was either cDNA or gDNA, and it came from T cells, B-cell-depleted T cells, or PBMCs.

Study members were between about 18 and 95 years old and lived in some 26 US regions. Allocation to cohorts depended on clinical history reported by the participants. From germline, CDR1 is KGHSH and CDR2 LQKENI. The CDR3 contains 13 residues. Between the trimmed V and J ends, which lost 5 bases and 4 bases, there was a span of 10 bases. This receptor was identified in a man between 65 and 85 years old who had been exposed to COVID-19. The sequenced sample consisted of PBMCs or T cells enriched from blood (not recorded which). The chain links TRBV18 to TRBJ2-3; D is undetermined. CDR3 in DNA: TGTGCCAGCTCATCGATCGAGCCAGATACGCAGTATTTT. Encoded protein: CASSSIEPDTQYF. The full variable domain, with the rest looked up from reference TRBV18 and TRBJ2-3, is NAGVMQNPRHLVRRRGQEARLRCSPMKGHSHVYWYRQLPEEGLKFMVYLQKENIIDESGMPKERFSAEFPKEGPSILRIQQVVRGDSAAYFCASSSIEPDTQYFGPGTRLTVL.